A single sample is the source of the 17 T cell receptor beta chains below, sequenced in a study of early stage breast cancer tumors. TCRdb's table, derived via immunoSEQ multiplex PCR, lists solely in-frame clones and lacks some. The data contain 30,000 to 40,000 clones, less than 80% of them singletons. Input material: blood. The receptor source for this set is a person aged 55 to 70 with breast cancer.

The rearrangement uses TRBV2 and TRBJ1-5; D unresolved. In germline, CDR1 is SNHLY, CDR2 FYNNEI. V was shortened by 2 bases and J by 1 base, with 12 bases between the two germline ends. CDR3 length: 16 amino acids. The CDR3 sequence is CASSERLSNSNQPQHF. The CDR3 DNA follows: TGTGCCAGCAGTGAAAGACTCTCTAACAGCAATCAGCCCCAGCATTTT.

The rearrangement joins TRBV7-9 to TRBJ1-3; the D gene is possibly TRBD1 (5 bases). V was pared by 1 base and J by 4 bases, with 11 bases between. The CDR3 is made up of 15 amino acids. CDR1 SEHNR and CDR2 FQNEAQ come from the germline V gene (reference sequence). CDR3 in amino acids: CASSLGGAVGNTIYF. DNA of the CDR3: TGTGCCAGCAGCTTAGGAGGGGCGGTAGGAAACACCATATATTTT.

V gene TRBV5-6 combines with J gene TRBJ1-1; D unresolved. Trimming removed 3 bases at V and 1 base at J, with 10 bases between. This CDR3 has 14 residues. Germline loops: CDR1 SGHDT, CDR2 YYEEEE. The CDR3 loop reads CASSSAGRNTEAFF. The CDR3 DNA reads as TGTGCCAGCAGCTCCGCGGGGAGGAACACTGAAGCTTTCTTT. Drawing the rest from reference TRBV5-6 and TRBJ1-1, the complete variable domain is DAGVTQSPTHLIKTRGQQVTLRCSPKSGHDTVSWYQQALGQGPQFIFQYYEEEERQRGNFPDRFSGHQFPNYSSELNVNALLLGDSALYLCASSSAGRNTEAFFGQGTRLTVV.

The rearrangement uses TRBV13 and TRBJ1-2; weak D call: TRBD1 (5 bases). In germline, CDR1 is PRHDT, CDR2 FYEKMQ (reference sequence). This CDR3 has 15 residues. V dropped 0 bases and J dropped 6 bases, with 14 bases sitting between them. The CDR3, as DNA: TGTGCCAGCAGCTTAGGGCCCCGGGACTTAAATGGCTACACCTTC. This sequence encodes CASSLGPRDLNGYTF.

The chain uses TRBV11-2 and TRBJ1-2, with 7 nucleotides matching TRBD1. The CDR3 is 16 amino acids. The V gene end was trimmed by 5 bases and the J gene end by 2 bases; junction bases not matched to a gene: 11. CDR1 is SGHAT and CDR2 is FQNNGV in the germline V gene. The CDR3: CASSHPRGGRNYGYTF. The CDR3 DNA is TGTGCCAGCAGCCACCCTCGAGGGGGCCGGAACTATGGCTACACCTTC. Drawing the rest from reference TRBV11-2 and TRBJ1-2, the complete variable domain is EAGVAQSPRYKIIEKRQSVAFWCNPISGHATLYWYQQILGQGPKLLIQFQNNGVVDDSQLPKDRFSAERLKGVDSTLKIQPAKLEDSAVYLCASSHPRGGRNYGYTFGSGTRLTVV.

The gene calls are TRBV2 and TRBJ2-2, with a tentative D call TRBD2 (6 bases). The length of the CDR3 is 13 residues. V dropped 7 bases and J dropped 6 bases, with 12 bases sitting between them. Germline V CDR1 and CDR2: SNHLY, FYNNEI. The CDR3 DNA reads as TGTGCCAGCAACCGGGAGCGGTCCGGGGAGCTGTTTTTT. Residues: CASNRERSGELFF.

V gene TRBV5-1 combines with J gene TRBJ2-1, with TRBD1 matching over 7 bases. Germline CDR1 reads SGHRS; CDR2 reads YFSETQ. After removal of 4 bases from V and 7 bases from J, the junction contained 8 bases not matched to a gene. This CDR3 region has 14 residues. The CDR3 here is CASSVGTGVNEQFF. CDR3 coding DNA: TGCGCCAGCAGCGTGGGCACAGGGGTGAATGAGCAGTTCTTC.

The J gene is TRBJ1-2, the V gene TRBV13; D ambiguous. This CDR3 is 9 amino acids long. The germline V gene has CDR1 PRHDT and CDR2 FYEKMQ (reference sequence). The ends were cut back, 10 bases at V and 8 bases at J, with 8 bases in the middle. Here the CDR3 DNA reads TGTGCCACATCTGGGGGCTACACCTTC. This encodes CATSGGYTF.

This clone has only one observation. V gene TRBV29-1 combines with J gene TRBJ2-7; D is perhaps TRBD1 (6 bases). The CDR3 contains 14 residues. Germline CDR1 is SQVTM and CDR2 is ANQGSEA. V was clipped by 5 bases and J by 3 bases, with 17 bases between them. CDR3 sequence (DNA): TGCAGCGTTCTCCTGCTGACAGGTGGCTACGAGCAGTACTTC. Its protein is CSVLLLTGGYEQYF.

The chain links TRBV27 to TRBJ2-3, with D possibly being TRBD1 (6 bases). The ends were cut back, 5 bases at V and 0 bases at J, with 12 bases in the middle. Germline V gene lookup returns CDR1 MNHEY and CDR2 SMNVEV (reference sequence). The CDR3 length is 15 residues. The DNA for the CDR3 is TGTGCCAGCAGTCCCGGACAGTCTAGCACAGATACGCAGTATTTT. Translation: CASSPGQSSTDTQYF.

The chain has TRBV28 and TRBJ1-2; perhaps TRBD1 as D (5 bases). Trimming shortened V by 6 bases and J by 8 bases, and 19 bases separated the two germline ends. CDR3 length: 14 amino acids. The germline V gene encodes CDR1 MDHEN and CDR2 SYDVKM. The CDR3 DNA reads TGTGCCAGCAGCCGCCCGGGAGGGGCGGGAGGCTACACCTTC. It translates to CASSRPGGAGGYTF.

DNA of the CDR3: TGTGCCAGCAGCTCGGGACGAAGCTCCTACAATGAGCAGTTCTTC. Translated: CASSSGRSSYNEQFF. The V call is TRBV11-3, the J call TRBJ2-1, with D possibly called TRBD1 or TRBD2 (5 bases each). CDR1 and CDR2 (germline): SGHNT, YENEEA. V lost 4 bases, J lost 0 bases, and 10 bases lay in between. The CDR3 has 15 amino acids.

The chain links TRBV10-1 to TRBJ1-4; perhaps TRBD1 as D (5 bases). The V end was cut by 8 bases, the J end by 3 bases, with 10 bases between. The CDR3 contains 13 residues. Germline V gives CDR1 WNHNN, CDR2 SYGVQD (reference sequence). CDR3 sequence (DNA): TGCGCCAGCCCCCGAGGGGCTAATGAAAAACTGTTTTTT. Protein sequence: CASPRGANEKLFF.

The chain carries TRBV5-1 and TRBJ1-1, with D tentatively TRBD1 (5 bases). In germline, CDR1 is SGHRS, CDR2 YFSETQ. V shed 4 bases and J shed 5 bases, with 15 bases lying between them. This CDR3 contains 14 residues. The CDR3 sequence is CASSLGGVGTEAFF. The CDR3, as DNA: TGCGCCAGCAGCCTGGGGGGGGTAGGGACTGAAGCTTTCTTT.

This clone has a handful of counts. The rearrangement links TRBV5-4 to TRBJ2-4; no reliable D call. Trimming shortened V by 3 bases and J by 1 base, and 8 bases separated the two germline ends. CDR1 SGHNT and CDR2 YYREEE come from the germline V gene (reference sequence). CDR3 length: 14 residues. CDR3 protein: CASSSVGAKNIQYF. For the CDR3, the DNA is TGTGCCAGCAGCTCGGTGGGGGCCAAAAACATTCAGTACTTC.

The chain combines TRBV5-6 with TRBJ1-1; D perhaps matches TRBD1 (6 bases). The V end was cut by 3 bases, the J end by 2 bases, with 11 bases between. Germline values: CDR1 SGHDT, CDR2 YYEEEE. The CDR3 totals 14 residues. CDR3 sequence reads: CASSSLQGNTEAFF. As DNA, the CDR3 is TGTGCCAGCAGCTCCCTACAGGGCAACACTGAAGCTTTCTTT.

The gene calls are TRBV28 and TRBJ1-1; D uncertain. In germline, CDR1 is MDHEN, CDR2 SYDVKM. The CDR3 covers 14 residues. Trimming removed 4 bases at V and 0 bases at J, with 9 bases between. The CDR3 loop reads CASSSVSMNTEAFF. The CDR3 nucleotides are TGTGCCAGCAGTTCCGTCAGTATGAACACTGAAGCTTTCTTT.